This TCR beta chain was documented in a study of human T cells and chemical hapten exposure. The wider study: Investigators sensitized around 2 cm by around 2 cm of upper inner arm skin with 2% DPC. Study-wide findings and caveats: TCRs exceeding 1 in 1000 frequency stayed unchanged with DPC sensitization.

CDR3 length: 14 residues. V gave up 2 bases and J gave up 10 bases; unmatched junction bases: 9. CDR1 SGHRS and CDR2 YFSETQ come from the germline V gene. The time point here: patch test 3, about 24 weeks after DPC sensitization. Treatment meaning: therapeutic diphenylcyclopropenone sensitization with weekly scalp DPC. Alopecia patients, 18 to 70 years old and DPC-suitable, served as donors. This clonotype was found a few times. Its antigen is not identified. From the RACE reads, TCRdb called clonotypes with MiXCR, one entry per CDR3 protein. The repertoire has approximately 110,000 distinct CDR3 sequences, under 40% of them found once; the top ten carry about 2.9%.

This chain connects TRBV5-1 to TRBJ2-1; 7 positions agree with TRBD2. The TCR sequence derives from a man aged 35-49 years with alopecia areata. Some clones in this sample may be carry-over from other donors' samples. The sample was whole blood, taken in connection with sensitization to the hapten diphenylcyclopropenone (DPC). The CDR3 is CASSFDGLVGEQFF. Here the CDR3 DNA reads TGCGCCAGCAGCTTCGACGGACTAGTTGGCGAGCAGTTCTTC.